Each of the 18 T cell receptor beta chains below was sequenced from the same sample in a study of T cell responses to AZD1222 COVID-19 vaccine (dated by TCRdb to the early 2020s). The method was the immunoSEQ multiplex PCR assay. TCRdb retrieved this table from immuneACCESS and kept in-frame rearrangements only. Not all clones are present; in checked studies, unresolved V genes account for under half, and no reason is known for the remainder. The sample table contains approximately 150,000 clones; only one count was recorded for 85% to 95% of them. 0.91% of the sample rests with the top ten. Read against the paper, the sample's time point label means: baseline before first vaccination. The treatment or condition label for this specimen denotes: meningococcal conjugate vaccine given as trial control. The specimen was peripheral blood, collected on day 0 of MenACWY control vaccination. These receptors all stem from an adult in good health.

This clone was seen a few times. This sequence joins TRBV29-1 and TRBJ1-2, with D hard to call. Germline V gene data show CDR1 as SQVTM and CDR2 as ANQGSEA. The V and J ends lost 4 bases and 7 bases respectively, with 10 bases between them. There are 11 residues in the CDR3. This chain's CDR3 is CSVGGGGGYTF. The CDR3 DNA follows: TGCAGCGTTGGAGGCGGTGGTGGCTACACCTTC.

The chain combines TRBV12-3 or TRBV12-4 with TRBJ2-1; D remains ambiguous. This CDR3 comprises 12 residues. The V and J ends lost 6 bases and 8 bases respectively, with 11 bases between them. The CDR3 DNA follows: TGTGCCAGCAGCCTTAACGTCCATGAGCAGTTCTTC. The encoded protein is CASSLNVHEQFF.

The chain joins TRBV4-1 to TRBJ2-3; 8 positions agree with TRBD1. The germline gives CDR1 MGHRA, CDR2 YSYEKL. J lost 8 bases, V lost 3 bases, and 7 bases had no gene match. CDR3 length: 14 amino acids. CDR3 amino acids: CASSQGPGGGTQYF. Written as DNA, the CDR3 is TGCGCCAGCAGCCAGGGGCCAGGGGGCGGTACGCAGTATTTT.

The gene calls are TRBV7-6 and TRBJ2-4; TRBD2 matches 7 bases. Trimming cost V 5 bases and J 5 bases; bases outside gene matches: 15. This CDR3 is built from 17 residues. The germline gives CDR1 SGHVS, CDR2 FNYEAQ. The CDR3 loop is CASSPRLKREGENIQYF. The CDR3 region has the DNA TGTGCCAGCAGCCCCCGGTTAAAGAGGGAGGGCGAAAACATTCAGTACTTC. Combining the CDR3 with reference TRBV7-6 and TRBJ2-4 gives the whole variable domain GAGVSQSPRYKVTKRGQDVALRCDPISGHVSLYWYRQALGQGPEFLTYFNYEAQQDKSGLPNDRFSAERPEGSISTLTIQRTEQRDSAMYRCASSPRLKREGENIQYFGAGTRLSVL.

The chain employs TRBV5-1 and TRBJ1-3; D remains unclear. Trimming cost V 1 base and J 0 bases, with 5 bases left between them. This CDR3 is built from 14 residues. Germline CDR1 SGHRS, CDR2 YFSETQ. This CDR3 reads CASSLTASGNTIYF. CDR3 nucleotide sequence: TGCGCCAGCAGCTTGACAGCCTCTGGAAACACCATATATTTT.

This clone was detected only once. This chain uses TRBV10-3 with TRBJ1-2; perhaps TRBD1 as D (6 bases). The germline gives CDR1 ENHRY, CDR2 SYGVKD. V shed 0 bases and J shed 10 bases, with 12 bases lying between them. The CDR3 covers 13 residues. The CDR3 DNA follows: TGTGCCATCAGTGAGTCGGGGGGGACATCCTACACCTTC. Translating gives CAISESGGTSYTF.

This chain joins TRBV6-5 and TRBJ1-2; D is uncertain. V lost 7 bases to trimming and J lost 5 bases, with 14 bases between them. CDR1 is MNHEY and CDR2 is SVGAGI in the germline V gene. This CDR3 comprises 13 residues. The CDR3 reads CASIPRGAYGYTF. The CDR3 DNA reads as TGTGCCAGCATACCGCGGGGAGCATATGGCTACACCTTC.

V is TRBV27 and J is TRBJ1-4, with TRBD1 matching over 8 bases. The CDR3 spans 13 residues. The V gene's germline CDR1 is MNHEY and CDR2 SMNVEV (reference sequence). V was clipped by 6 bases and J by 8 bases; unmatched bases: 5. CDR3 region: CASRQTGEEKLFF. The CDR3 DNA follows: TGTGCCAGCAGGCAGACAGGGGAGGAAAAACTGTTTTTT. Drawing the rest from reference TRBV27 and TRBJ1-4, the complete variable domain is EAQVTQNPRYLITVTGKKLTVTCSQNMNHEYMSWYRQDPGLGLRQIYYSMNVEVTDKGDVPEGYKVSRKEKRNFPLILESPSPNQTSLYFCASRQTGEEKLFFGSGTQLSVL.

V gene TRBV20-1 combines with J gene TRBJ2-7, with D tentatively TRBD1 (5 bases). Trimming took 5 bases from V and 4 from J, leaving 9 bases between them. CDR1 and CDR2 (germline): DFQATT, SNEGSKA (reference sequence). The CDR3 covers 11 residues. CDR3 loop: CSAPDRYEQYF. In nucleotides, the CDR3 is TGCAGTGCTCCCGACAGATACGAGCAGTACTTC.

This CDR3 reads CASSLRGQETQYF. The CDR3 DNA follows: TGTGCCAGCAGCCTCCGAGGCCAAGAGACCCAGTACTTC. The V call is TRBV9, the J call TRBJ2-5; no definite D call. V lost 4 bases and J 1 base, leaving 8 bases between the germline ends. This CDR3 contains 13 residues. The V gene's germline CDR1 is SGDLS and CDR2 YYNGEE.

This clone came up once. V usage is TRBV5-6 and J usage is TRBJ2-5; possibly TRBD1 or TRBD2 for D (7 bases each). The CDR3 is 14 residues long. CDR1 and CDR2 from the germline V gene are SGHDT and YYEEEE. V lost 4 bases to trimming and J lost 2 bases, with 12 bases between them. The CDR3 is CASSRGDSQETQYF. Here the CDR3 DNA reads TGTGCCAGCAGCCGGGGGGACAGTCAAGAGACCCAGTACTTC. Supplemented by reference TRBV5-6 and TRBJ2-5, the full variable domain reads DAGVTQSPTHLIKTRGQQVTLRCSPKSGHDTVSWYQQALGQGPQFIFQYYEEEERQRGNFPDRFSGHQFPNYSSELNVNALLLGDSALYLCASSRGDSQETQYFGPGTRLLVL.

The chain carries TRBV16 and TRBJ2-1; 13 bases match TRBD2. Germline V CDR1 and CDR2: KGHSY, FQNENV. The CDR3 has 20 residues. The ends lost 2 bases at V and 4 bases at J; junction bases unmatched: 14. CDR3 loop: CASSQRGGLAGAVGYNEQFF. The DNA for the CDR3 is TGTGCCAGCAGCCAACGGGGCGGACTAGCGGGAGCCGTGGGGTACAATGAGCAGTTCTTC. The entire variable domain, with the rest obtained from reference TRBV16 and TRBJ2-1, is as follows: GEEVAQTPKHLVRGEGQKAKLYCAPIKGHSYVFWYQQVLKNEFKFLISFQNENVFDETGMPKERFSAKCLPNSPCSLEIQATKLEDSAVYFCASSQRGGLAGAVGYNEQFFGPGTRLTVL.

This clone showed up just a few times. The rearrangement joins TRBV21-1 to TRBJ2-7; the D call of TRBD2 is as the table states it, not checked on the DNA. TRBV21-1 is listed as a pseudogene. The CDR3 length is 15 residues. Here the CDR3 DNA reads TGTGCCAGCAGCAAAGCGGGAGGGAGAATCTACGAGCAGTACTTC. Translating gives CASSKAGGRIYEQYF.

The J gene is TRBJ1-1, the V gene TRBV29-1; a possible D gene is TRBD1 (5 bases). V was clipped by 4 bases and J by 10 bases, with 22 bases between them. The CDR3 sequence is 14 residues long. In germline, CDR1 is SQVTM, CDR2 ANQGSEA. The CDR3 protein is CSVGGLLADLGAFF. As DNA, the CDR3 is TGCAGCGTTGGGGGCTTATTGGCGGACCTCGGAGCTTTCTTT. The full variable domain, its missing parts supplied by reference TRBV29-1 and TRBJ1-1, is SAVISQKPSRDICQRGTSLTIQCQVDSQVTMMFWYRQQPGQSLTLIATANQGSEATYESGFVIDKFPISRPNLTFSTLTVSNMSPEDSSIYLCSVGGLLADLGAFFGQGTRLTVV.

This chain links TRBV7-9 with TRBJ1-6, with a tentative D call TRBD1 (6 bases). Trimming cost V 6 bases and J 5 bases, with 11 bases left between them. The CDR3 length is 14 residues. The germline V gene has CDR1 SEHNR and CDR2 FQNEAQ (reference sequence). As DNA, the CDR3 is TGTGCCAGCAGTCAGGGGACTGATAATTCACCCCTCCACTTT. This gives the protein CASSQGTDNSPLHF.

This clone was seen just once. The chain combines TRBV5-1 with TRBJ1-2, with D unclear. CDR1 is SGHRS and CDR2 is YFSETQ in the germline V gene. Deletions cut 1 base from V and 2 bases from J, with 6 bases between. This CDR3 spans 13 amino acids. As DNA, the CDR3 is TGCGCCAGCAGCTTGAGAGGGAACTATGGCTACACCTTC. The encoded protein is CASSLRGNYGYTF.

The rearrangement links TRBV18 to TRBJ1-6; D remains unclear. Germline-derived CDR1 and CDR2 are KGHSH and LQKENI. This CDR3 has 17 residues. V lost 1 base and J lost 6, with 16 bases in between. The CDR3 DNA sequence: TGTGCCAGCTCACCACAGATGATACGGGGTAGTAATTCACCCCTCCACTTT. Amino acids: CASSPQMIRGSNSPLHF.

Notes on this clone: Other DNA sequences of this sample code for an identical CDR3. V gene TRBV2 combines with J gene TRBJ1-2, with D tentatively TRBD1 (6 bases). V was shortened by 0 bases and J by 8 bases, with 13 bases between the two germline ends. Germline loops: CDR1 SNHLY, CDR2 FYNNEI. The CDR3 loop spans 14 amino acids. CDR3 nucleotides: TGTGCCAGCAGTGAAGCGGGAGGGGGTTACGGCTACACCTTC. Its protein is CASSEAGGGYGYTF. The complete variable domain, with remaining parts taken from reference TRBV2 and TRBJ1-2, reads EPEVTQTPSHQVTQMGQEVILRCVPISNHLYFYWYRQILGQKVEFLVSFYNNEISEKSEIFDDQFSVERPDGSNFTLKIRSTKLEDSAMYFCASSEAGGGYGYTFGSGTRLTVV.